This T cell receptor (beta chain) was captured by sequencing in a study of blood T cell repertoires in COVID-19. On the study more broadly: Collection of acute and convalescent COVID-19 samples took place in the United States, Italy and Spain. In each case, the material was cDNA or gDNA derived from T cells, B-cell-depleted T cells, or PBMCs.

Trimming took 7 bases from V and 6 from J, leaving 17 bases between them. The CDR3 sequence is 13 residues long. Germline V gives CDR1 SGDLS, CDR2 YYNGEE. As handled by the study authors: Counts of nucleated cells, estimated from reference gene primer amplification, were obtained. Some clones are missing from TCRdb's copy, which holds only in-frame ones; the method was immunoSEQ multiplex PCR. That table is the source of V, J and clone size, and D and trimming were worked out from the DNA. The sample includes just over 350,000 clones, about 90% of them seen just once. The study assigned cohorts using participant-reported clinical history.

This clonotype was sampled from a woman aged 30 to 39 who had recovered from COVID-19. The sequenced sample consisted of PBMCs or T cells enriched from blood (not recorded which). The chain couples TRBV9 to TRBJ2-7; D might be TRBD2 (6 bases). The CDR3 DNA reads TGTGCCAGCGCCGGGCCTGGGGGGTCCGAGCAGTACTTC. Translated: CASAGPGGSEQYF.